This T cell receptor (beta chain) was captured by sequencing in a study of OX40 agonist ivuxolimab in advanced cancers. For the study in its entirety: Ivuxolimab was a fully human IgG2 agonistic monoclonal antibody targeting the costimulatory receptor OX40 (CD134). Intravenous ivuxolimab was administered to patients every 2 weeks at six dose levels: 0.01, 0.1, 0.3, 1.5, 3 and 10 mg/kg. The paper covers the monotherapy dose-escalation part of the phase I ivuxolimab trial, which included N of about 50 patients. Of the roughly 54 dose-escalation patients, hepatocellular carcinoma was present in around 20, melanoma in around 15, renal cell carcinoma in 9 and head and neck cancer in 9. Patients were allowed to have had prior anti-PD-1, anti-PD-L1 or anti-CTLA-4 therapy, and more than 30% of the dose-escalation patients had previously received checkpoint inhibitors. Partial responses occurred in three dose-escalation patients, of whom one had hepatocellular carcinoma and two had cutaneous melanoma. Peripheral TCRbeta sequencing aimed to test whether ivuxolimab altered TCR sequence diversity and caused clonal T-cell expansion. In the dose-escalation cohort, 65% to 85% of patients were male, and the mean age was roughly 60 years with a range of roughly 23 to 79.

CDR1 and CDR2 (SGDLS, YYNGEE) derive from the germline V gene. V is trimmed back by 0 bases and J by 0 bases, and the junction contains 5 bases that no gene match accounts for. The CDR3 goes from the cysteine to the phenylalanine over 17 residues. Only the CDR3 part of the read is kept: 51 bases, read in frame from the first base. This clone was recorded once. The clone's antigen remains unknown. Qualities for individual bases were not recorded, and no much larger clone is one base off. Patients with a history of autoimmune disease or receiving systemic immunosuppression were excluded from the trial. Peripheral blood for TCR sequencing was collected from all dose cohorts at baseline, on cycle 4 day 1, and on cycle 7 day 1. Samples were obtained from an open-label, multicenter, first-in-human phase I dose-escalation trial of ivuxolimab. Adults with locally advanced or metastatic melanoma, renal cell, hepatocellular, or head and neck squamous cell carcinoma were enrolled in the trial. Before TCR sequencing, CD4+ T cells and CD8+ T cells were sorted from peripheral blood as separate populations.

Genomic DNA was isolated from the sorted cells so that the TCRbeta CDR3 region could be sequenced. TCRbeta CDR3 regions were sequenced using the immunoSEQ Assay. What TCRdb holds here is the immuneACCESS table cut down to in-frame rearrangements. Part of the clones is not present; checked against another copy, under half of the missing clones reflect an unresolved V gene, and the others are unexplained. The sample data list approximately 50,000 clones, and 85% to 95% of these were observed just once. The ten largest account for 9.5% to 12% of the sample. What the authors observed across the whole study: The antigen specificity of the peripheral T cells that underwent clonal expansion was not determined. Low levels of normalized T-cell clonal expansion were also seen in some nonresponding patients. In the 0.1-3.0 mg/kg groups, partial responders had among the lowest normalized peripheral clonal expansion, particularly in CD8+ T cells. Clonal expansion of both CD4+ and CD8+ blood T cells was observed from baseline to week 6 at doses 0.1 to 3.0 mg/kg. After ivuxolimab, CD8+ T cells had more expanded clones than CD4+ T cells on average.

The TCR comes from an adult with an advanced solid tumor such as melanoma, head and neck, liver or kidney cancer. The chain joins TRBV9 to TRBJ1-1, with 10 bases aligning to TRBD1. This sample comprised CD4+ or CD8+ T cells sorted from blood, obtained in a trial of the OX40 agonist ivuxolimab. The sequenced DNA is TGTGCCAGCAGCGTAGATAGGGACAGGGGAATGAACACTGAAGCTTTCTTT. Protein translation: CASSVDRDRGMNTEAFF.